One T cell receptor beta chain is described in this entry. This PCR relied on a set of 60 Vbeta primers and 13 Jbeta primers. Sequencing used immunoSEQ multiplex PCR; TCRdb keeps in-frame clones, though not all of them. The table includes some 110,000 clones, approximately 82% detected once. V lost 4 bases and J 3 bases, leaving 9 bases between the germline ends. The V gene's germline CDR1 is KGHSY and CDR2 FQNENV. The CDR3 is 13 amino acids. This specimen belongs to a study of cytomegalovirus exposure and HLA in healthy donors. The V and J genes are TRBV16 and TRBJ1-2, with D hard to call. Sample: PBMCs. The clonotype originates from a man aged 35-49 years in good health and CMV-seronegative. This CDR3 is CASSPDGDYGYTF. In DNA, the CDR3 is TGTGCCAGCAGCCCAGATGGTGACTATGGCTACACCTTC.